The 10 T cell receptor beta chains listed next were all sequenced from one sample in a study of blood T cell repertoires in COVID-19. Clones were sequenced by immunoSEQ multiplex PCR, and TCRdb holds only the in-frame ones, with some missing. The profile shows 440,000 or so clones, around nine tenths of them singletons. The specimen sequenced was peripheral blood. These receptors were taken from a middle-aged woman with COVID-19, enrolled during active disease.

Here the CDR3 DNA reads TGTGCCAGCAGTTCAGGGGTGGATCAGCCCCAGCATTTT. It specifies CASSSGVDQPQHF. The chain carries TRBV28 and TRBJ1-5; perhaps TRBD1 as D (6 bases). Trimming removed 4 bases at V and 5 bases at J, with 9 bases between. Germline CDR1 and CDR2: MDHEN and SYDVKM. This CDR3 region has 13 residues.

This clone was seen a few times. V and J are TRBV5-1 and TRBJ1-6, with a weak D call TRBD1 (5 bases). Germline CDR1 SGHRS, CDR2 YFSETQ. V was trimmed by 6 bases and J by 7 bases, leaving 17 bases between them. The CDR3 loop spans 15 amino acids. The CDR3 DNA sequence: TGCGCCAGCACCCCCCTTGGGGCGGGGAATTCACCCCTCCACTTT. Translation gives CASTPLGAGNSPLHF.

The rearrangement uses TRBV7-6 and TRBJ2-2; 8 nucleotides align to TRBD2. This CDR3 is built from 19 residues. Germline V gene sequence: CDR1 SGHVS, CDR2 FNYEAQ. The ends lost 0 bases at V and 0 bases at J; junction bases unmatched: 9. CDR3 DNA: TGTGCCAGCAGCTTAGCGCGCTATAGCGGGATGGCGAACACCGGGGAGCTGTTTTTT. It specifies CASSLARYSGMANTGELFF.

The chain combines TRBV10-3 with TRBJ1-5, with unresolved D. This CDR3 contains 14 residues. V was pared by 6 bases and J by 3 bases, with 12 bases between. Germline CDR1 and CDR2: ENHRY and SYGVKD. DNA for the CDR3: TGTGCCATCAGGGGAGCCGGGATCAATCAGCCCCAGCATTTT. The encoded protein is CAIRGAGINQPQHF.

The rearrangement uses TRBV6-2 or TRBV6-3 and TRBJ1-5, with D possibly being TRBD1 (5 bases). V was clipped by 4 bases and J by 1 base, with 11 bases between them. CDR3 length: 15 amino acids. The germline CDR1 and CDR2 sequences are MNHEY and SVGEGT. CDR3 amino acids: CASSSTGGSNQPQHF. The CDR3 DNA reads as TGTGCCAGCAGTTCCACGGGGGGGAGCAATCAGCCCCAGCATTTT.

The V gene is TRBV30, the J gene TRBJ1-3, with D unresolved. V dropped 4 bases and J dropped 2 bases, with 6 bases sitting between them. The CDR3 consists of 12 residues. Per germline, CDR1 GTSNPN and CDR2 SVGIG (reference sequence). For the CDR3, the DNA is TGTGCCTGGACACAAGCTGGAAACACCATATATTTT. Its protein is CAWTQAGNTIYF.

This clone showed up just once. Here the CDR3 reads CSVPARVSGTGVSATQYF. The CDR3 bases are TGCAGCGTTCCCGCTAGGGTTTCCGGGACAGGGGTCTCGGCTACGCAGTATTTT. This chain uses TRBV29-1 with TRBJ2-3; 10 nucleotides match TRBD1. CDR3 size: 18 residues. V gave up 5 bases and J gave up 8 bases; unmatched junction bases: 22. CDR1 is SQVTM, CDR2 ANQGSEA, per germline.

This chain uses TRBV4-2 with TRBJ2-2; the D gene is possibly TRBD1 (5 bases). The germline V gene encodes CDR1 LGHNA and CDR2 YNFKEQ. V was clipped by 4 bases and J by 6 bases, with 15 bases between them. The CDR3 loop spans 15 amino acids. The CDR3 is CASSLDRLGPGELFF. Written as DNA, the CDR3 is TGTGCCAGCAGCCTAGACAGACTGGGTCCCGGGGAGCTGTTTTTT.

The chain links TRBV19 to TRBJ2-1; 8 nucleotides align to TRBD2. V lost 5 bases and J lost 4; bases outside the gene matches: 16. Germline V lookup: CDR1 LNHDA, CDR2 SQIVND (reference sequence). This CDR3 contains 18 residues. CDR3 sequence: CASSQWALAGPLYNEQFF. CDR3 DNA: TGTGCCAGTAGTCAGTGGGCGCTAGCGGGCCCTTTATACAATGAGCAGTTCTTC.

The chain links TRBV19 to TRBJ2-1; TRBD1 is a possible D gene (9 bases). The CDR3 loop spans 16 amino acids. Deletions cut 10 bases from V and 4 bases from J, with 23 bases between. Germline lookup yields CDR1 LNHDA and CDR2 SQIVND (reference sequence). The CDR3 bases are TGTGCCACCGGGACAGGGCCGGGACTAGGGTACAATGAGCAGTTCTTC. Translation: CATGTGPGLGYNEQFF.